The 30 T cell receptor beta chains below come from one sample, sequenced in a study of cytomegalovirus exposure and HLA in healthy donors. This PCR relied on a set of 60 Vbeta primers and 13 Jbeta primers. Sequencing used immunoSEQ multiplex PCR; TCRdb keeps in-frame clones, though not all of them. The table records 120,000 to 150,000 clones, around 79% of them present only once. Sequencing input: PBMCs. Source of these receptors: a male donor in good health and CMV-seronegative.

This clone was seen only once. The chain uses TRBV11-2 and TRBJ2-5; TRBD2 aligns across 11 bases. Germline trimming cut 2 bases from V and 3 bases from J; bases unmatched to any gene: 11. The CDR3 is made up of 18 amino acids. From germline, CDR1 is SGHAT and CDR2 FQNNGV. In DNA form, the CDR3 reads TGTGCCAGCAGCTTACGCCACTTGTTACTAGCGGGAGAAGAGACCCAGTACTTC. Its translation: CASSLRHLLLAGEETQYF.

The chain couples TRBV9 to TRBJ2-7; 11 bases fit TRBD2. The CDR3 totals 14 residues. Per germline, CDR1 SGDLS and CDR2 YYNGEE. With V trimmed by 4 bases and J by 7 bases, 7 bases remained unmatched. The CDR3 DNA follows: TGTGCCAGCAGCCCTAGCGGGGGGCCTATGGAGCAGTACTTC. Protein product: CASSPSGGPMEQYF.

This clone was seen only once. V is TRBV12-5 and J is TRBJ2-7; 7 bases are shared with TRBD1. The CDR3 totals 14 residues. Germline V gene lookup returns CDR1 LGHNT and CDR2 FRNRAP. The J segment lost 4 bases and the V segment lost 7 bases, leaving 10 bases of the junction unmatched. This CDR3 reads CASAHRDSGYEQYF. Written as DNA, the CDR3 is TGTGCTAGTGCCCACCGGGACAGCGGTTACGAGCAGTACTTC.

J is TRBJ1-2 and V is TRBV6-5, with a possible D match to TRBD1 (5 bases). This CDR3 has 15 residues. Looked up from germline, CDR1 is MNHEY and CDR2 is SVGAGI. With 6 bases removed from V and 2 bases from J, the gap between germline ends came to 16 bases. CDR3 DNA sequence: TGTGCCAGCAGGGTTCGAGACAGACCGAACTATGGCTACACCTTC. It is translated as CASRVRDRPNYGYTF.

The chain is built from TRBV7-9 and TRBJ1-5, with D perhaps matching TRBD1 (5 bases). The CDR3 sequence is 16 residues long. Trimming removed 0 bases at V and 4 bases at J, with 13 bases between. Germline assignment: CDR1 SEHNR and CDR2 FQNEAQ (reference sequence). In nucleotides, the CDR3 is TGTGCCAGCAGCTTAGCGCTAGGGGCTACAAATCAGCCCCAGCATTTT. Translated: CASSLALGATNQPQHF.

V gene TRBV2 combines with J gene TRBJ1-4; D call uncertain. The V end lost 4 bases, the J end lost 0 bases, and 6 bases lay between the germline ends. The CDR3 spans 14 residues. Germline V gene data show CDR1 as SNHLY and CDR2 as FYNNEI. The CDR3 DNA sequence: TGTGCCAGCAGTGTAGAAGCAACTAATGAAAAACTGTTTTTT. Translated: CASSVEATNEKLFF.

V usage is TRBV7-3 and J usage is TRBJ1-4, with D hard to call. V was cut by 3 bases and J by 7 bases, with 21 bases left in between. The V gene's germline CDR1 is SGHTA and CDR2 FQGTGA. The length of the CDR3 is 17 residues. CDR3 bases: TGTGCCAGCAGCTTCTTGGTCTTATCTCGTCGGGTTGAAAAACTGTTTTTT. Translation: CASSFLVLSRRVEKLFF.

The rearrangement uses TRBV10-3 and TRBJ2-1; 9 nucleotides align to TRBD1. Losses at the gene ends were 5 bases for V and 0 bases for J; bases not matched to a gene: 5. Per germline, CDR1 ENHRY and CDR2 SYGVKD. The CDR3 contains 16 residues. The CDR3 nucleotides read TGTGCCATCAGTCGGACAGGGGAAAGCTCCTACAATGAGCAGTTCTTC. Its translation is CAISRTGESSYNEQFF.

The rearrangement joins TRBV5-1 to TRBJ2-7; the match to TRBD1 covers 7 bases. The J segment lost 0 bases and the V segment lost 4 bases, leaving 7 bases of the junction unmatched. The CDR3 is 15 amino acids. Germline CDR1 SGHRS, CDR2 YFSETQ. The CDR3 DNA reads TGCGCCAGCAGCCAGAGGACAGGCGTCTCCTACGAGCAGTACTTC. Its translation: CASSQRTGVSYEQYF.

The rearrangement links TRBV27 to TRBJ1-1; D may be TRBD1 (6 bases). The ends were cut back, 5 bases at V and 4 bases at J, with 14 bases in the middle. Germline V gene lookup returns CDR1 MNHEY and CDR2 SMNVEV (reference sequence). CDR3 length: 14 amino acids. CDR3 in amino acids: CASSVMGAGTEAFF. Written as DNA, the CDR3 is TGTGCCAGCAGTGTGATGGGGGCAGGCACTGAAGCTTTCTTT.

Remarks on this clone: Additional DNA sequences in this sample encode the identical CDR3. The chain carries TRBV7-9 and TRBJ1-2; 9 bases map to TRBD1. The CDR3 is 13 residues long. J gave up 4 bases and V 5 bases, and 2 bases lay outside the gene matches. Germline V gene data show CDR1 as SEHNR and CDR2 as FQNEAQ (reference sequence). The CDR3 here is CASSLGQGYGYTF. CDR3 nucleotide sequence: TGTGCCAGCAGCCTGGGACAGGGCTATGGCTACACCTTC.

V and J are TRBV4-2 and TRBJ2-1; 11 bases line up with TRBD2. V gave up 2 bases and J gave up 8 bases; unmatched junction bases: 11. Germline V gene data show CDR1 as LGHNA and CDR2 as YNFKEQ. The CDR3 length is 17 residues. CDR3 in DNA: TGTGCCAGCAGCCAAACCGGGACTAGCGGAAAGGACGATGAGCAGTTCTTC. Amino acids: CASSQTGTSGKDDEQFF.

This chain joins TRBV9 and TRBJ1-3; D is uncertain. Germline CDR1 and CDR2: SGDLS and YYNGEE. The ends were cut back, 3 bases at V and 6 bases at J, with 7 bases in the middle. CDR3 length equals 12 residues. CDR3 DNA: TGTGCCAGCAGCGCTAGATTAAACACCATATATTTT. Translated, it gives CASSARLNTIYF.

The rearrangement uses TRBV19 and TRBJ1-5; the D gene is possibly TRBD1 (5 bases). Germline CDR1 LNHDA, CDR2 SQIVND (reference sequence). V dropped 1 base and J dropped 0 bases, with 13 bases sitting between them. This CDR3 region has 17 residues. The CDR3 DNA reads TGTGCCAGTAGTATAGTAGCGGCAGGGTATAGCAATCAGCCCCAGCATTTT. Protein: CASSIVAAGYSNQPQHF.

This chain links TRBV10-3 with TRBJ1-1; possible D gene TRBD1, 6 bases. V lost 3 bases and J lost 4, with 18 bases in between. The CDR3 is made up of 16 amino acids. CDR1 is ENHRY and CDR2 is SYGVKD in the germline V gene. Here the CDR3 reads CAISDWSGRGSTEAFF. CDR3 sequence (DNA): TGTGCCATCAGTGATTGGTCTGGCAGGGGAAGCACTGAAGCTTTCTTT.

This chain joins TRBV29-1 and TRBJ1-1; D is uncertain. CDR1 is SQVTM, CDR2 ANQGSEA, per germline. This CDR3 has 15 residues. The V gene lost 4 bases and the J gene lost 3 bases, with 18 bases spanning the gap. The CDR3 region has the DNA TGCAGCGTTGGCCCCGATTTTGGAGGGCACACTGAAGCTTTCTTT. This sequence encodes CSVGPDFGGHTEAFF.

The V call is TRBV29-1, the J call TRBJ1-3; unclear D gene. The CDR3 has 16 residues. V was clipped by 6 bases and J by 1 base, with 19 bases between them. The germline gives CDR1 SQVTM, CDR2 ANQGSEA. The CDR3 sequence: CSVVHPGMHSGNTIYF. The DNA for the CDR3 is TGCAGCGTAGTACATCCGGGTATGCATTCTGGAAACACCATATATTTT.

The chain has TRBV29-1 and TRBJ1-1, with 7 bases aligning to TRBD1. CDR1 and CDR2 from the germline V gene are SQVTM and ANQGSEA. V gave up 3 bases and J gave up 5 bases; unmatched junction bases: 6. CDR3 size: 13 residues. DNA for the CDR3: TGCAGCGTTGAGGGACAGACGGGAACTGAAGCTTTCTTT. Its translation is CSVEGQTGTEAFF.

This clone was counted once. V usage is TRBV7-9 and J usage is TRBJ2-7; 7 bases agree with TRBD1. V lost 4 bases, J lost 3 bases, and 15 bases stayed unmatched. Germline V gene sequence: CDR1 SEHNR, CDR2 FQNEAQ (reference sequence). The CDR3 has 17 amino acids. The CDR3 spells CASSSRGPGTVNYEQYF. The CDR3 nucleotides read TGTGCCAGCAGCTCCCGAGGTCCGGGGACAGTAAACTACGAGCAGTACTTC.

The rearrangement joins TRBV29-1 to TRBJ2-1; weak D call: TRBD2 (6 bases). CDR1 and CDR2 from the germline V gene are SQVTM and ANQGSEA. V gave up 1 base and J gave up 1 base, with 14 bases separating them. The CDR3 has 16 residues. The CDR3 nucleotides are TGCAGCGTTGAAGGGAGGGGAGAAGGATCCTACAATGAGCAGTTCTTC. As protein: CSVEGRGEGSYNEQFF.

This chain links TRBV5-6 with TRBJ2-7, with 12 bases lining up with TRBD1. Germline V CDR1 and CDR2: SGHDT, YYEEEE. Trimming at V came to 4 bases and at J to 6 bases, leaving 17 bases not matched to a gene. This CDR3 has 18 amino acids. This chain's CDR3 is CASSPQQIPGQGASEQYF. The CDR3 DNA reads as TGTGCCAGCAGCCCCCAACAAATCCCGGGACAGGGGGCAAGCGAGCAGTACTTC.

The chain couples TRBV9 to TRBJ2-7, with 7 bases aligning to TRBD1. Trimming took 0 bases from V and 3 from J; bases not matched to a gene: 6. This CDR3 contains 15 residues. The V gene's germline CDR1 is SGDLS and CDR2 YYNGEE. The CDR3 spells CASSVEGQEYYEQYF. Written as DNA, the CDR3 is TGTGCCAGCAGCGTAGAAGGACAGGAATACTACGAGCAGTACTTC.

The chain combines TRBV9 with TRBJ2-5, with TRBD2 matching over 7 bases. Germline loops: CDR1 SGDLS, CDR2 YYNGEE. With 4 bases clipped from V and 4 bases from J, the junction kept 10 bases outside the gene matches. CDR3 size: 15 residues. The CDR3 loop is CASSSPRGLIETQYF. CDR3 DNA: TGTGCCAGCAGCTCGCCGCGGGGGTTGATAGAGACCCAGTACTTC.

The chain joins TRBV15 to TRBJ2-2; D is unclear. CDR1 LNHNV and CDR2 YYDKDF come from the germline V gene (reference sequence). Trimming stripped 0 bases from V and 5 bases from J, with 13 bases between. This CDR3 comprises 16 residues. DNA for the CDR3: TGTGCCACCAGCAGAGATCGAGACACTCTAACCGGGGAGCTGTTTTTT. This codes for CATSRDRDTLTGELFF.

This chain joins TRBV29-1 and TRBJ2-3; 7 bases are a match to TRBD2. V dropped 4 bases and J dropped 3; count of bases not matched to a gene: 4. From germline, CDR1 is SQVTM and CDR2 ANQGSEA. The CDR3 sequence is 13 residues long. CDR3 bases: TGCAGCGTTGGAGCGGGGTCGACAGATACGCAGTATTTT. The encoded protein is CSVGAGSTDTQYF.

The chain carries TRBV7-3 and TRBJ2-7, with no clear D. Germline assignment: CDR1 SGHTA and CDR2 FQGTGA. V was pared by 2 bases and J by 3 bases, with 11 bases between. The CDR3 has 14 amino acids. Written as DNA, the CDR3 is TGTGCCAGCAGCTTACTCCCAATGAGCTACGAGCAGTACTTC. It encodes CASSLLPMSYEQYF.

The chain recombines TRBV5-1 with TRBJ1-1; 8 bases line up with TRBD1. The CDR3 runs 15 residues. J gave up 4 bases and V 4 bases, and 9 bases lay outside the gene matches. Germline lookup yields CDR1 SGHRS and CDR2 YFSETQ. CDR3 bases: TGCGCCAGCAGCATAGGACAGGGATCGGGCACTGAAGCTTTCTTT. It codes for CASSIGQGSGTEAFF.

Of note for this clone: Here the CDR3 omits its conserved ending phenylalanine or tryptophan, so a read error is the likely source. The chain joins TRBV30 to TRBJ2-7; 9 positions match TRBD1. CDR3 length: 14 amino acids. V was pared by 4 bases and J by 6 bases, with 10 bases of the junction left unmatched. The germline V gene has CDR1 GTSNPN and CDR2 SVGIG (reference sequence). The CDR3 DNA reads TGTGCCTGGACCCCCGAAACAGGGGGCGCCGAGCAGTACCTC. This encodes CAWTPETGGAEQYL.

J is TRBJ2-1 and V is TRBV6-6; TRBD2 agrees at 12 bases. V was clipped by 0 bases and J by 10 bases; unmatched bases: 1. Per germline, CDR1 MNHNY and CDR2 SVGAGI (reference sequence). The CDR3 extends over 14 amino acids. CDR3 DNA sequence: TGTGCCAGCAGTTACTCGGGGACTAGCGGGGAGCAGTTCTTC. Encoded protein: CASSYSGTSGEQFF.

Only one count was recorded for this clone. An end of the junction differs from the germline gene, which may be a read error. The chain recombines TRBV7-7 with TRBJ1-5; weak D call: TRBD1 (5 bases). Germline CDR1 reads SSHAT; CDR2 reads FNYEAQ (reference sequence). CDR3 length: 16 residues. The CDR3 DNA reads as TGTGCTAGCAGGCCAGACCAGGGTGTTAGGAATCAGCCCCAGCATTTT. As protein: CASRPDQGVRNQPQHF.